The clone carrying this TCR beta chain has a count of ten or more. The target antigen is unknown. Read data end 3 residues before the CDR3 end; the end is taken from the germline J gene. This sample was included in a study of T cell clonality in common variable immunodeficiency. Findings and caveats of the study: Common variable immunodeficiency TCR beta sequences reportedly had fewer deletions and N-nucleotide insertions.

Trimming cost V 4 bases and J 1 base; bases outside gene matches: 5. Germline lookup yields CDR1 SGHNT and CDR2 YYREEE (reference sequence). The CDR3 covers 15 residues. Profiling relied on immunoSEQ multiplex PCR, and the TCRdb table lists in-frame clones only, not all of them. The sample yields about 52,000 clones, without any singletons. This TCR derives from a person aged 18 to 75 in good health. This sequence joins TRBV5-4 and TRBJ2-5; 9 bases map to TRBD1. Input material: peripheral blood mononuclear cells. This CDR3 is CASSLTTGGQETQYF. CDR3 bases read: TGTGCCAGCAGCCTAACGACAGGGGGCCAAGAGACC. Using reference TRBV5-4 and TRBJ2-5 for the parts outside the CDR3, the full variable domain is ETGVTQSPTHLIKTRGQQVTLRCSSQSGHNTVSWYQQALGQGPQFIFQYYREEENGRGNFPPRFSGLQFPNYSSELNVNALELDDSALYLCASSLTTGGQETQYFGPGTRLLVL.